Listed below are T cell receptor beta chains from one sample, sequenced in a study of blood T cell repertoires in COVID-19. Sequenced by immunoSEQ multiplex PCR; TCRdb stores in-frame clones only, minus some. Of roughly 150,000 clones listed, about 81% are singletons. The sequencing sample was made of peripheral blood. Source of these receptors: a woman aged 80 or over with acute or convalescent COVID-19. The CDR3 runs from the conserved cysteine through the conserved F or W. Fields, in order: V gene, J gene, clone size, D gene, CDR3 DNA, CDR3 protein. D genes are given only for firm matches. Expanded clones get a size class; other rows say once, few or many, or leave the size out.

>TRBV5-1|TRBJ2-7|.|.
TGCGCCAGCAGCAGGGCTACCGGGAGCTCCTACGAGCAGTACTTC
CASSRATGSSYEQYF
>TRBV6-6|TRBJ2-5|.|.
TGTGCCAGCAGTCAACAGGAGCCGCCCGAGACCCAGTACTTC
CASSQQEPPETQYF
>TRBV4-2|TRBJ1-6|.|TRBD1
TGTGCCAGCAGCCAAACTGACAGGACAGGGGTTTCACCCCTCCACTTT
CASSQTDRTGVSPLHF
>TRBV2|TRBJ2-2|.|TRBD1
TGTGCCAGCACCTTGGACAGGGTTAACACCGGGGAGCTGTTTTTT
CASTLDRVNTGELFF
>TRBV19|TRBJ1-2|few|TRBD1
TGTGCCAGTAGAGCGACAGGGGCATATGGCTACACCTTC
CASRATGAYGYTF
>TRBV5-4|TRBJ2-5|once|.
TGTGCCAGCAGCTTGACGGTACAAGAGACCCAGTACTTC
CASSLTVQETQYF
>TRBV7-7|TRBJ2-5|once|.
TGTGCTAGCAGCTCGCAACAGGGCCCAGAGACCCAGTACTTC
CASSSQQGPETQYF
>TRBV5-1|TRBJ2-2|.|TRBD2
TGCGCCAGCAGCTTAGTATTGCTAGCGGGGTCCCGGGACACCGGGGAGCTGTTTTTT
CASSLVLLAGSRDTGELFF
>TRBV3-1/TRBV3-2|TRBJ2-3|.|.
TGTGCCAGCAGCCCCAGGTCGACTAGTAGCACAGATACGCAGTATTTT
CASSPRSTSSTDTQYF
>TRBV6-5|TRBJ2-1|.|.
TGTGCCAGCAACTCACAGGGCGGTGAGCAGTTCTTC
CASNSQGGEQFF
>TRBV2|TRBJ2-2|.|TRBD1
TGTGCCAGCAAGCACAGGGGGCTCGAGTCCACCGGGGAGCTGTTTTTT
CASKHRGLESTGELFF
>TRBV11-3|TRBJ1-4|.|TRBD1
TGTGCCAGCAGCCCCGGACAGGCCTCCAATGAAAAACTGTTTTTT
CASSPGQASNEKLFF
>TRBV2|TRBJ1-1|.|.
TGTGCCAGCACCCTACAGGGTTTGGCTGAAGCTTTCTTT
CASTLQGLAEAFF
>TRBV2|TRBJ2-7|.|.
TGTGCCAGCAGTGAAGGCAGGGGCAGATCCTACGAGCAGTACTTC
CASSEGRGRSYEQYF
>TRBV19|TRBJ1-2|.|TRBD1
TGTGCCAGTAGTGTCCGGGACAGCGCTAACTATGGCTACACCTTC
CASSVRDSANYGYTF
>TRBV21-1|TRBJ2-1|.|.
TGTGCCAGCATTCCCTGGCGGGAGGCATTCAATGAGCAGTTCTTC
CASIPWREAFNEQFF
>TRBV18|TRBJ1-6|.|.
TGTGCCAGCTCATCTGCGGACAGAAACTACTCCCTCCACTTT
CASSSADRNYSLHF
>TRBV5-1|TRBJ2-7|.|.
TGCGCCAGCAGCCCACGTGGTGGGGGCGGGCAGTACTTC
CASSPRGGGGQYF
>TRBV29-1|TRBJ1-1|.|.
TGCAGCGCTGCGGGAGGCCGGGCGGGCACTGAAGCTTTCTTT
CSAAGGRAGTEAFF
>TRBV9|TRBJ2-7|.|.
TGTGCCAGCAGCTCCGGGACGTGGGGGGAGCACCACTTC
CASSSGTWGEHHF
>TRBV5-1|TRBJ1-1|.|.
TGCGCCAGCAGCCCCCTAGGGGTAGTGAACACTGAAGCTTTCTTT
CASSPLGVVNTEAFF
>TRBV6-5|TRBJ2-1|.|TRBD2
TGTGCCAGCAGTTATCCCGGGGGGACCATGTTCTTC
CASSYPGGTMFF
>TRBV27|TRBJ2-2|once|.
TGTGCCAGCACCCCCAGGGGGGCCTTCGGCAAGAACACCGGGGAGCTGTTTTTT
CASTPRGAFGKNTGELFF
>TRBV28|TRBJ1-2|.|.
TGTGCCAGCAGTGCGGGCCTCAACTATGGCTACACCTTC
CASSAGLNYGYTF
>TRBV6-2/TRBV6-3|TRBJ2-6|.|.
TGTGCCAGCAGTTACTCGATTAACGCGGATACCCGCGCTGGGGCCAACGTCCTGACTTTC
CASSYSINADTRAGANVLTF
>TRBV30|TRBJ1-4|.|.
TGTGCCTGGAGTGTAAGGTCGGGGGGGGCACATGAAAAACTGTTTTTT
CAWSVRSGGAHEKLFF
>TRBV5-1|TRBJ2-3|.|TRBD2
TGCGCCAGCACCGCTAGCGGGGGTAGCACAGATACGCAGTATTTT
CASTASGGSTDTQYF
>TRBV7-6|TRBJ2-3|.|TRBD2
TGTGCCAGCAGCTTAGCGCCGAGCGTGGCTAGCGGGAGGACCTCCACAGATACGCAGTATTTT
CASSLAPSVASGRTSTDTQYF
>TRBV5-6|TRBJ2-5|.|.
TGTGCCAGCAGCTTACACAAAGAGACCCAGTACTTC
CASSLHKETQYF
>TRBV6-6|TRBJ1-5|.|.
TGTGCCAGCAGTCCATCGGACGGGGGGATTCTCGATCAGCCCCAGCATTTT
CASSPSDGGILDQPQHF
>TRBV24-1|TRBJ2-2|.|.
TGTGCCACCAGTGATCGAGAGCGCGGGACCGGGGAGCTGTTTTTT
CATSDRERGTGELFF
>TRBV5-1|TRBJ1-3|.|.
TGCGCCAGCAGCTTGGCGGGGATCCGTCTTGGAAACACCATATATTTT
CASSLAGIRLGNTIYF
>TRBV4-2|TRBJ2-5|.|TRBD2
TGTGCCAGCAGCCAAGCCGGGACTAGAGTTGCGGCCCAGTACTTC
CASSQAGTRVAAQYF
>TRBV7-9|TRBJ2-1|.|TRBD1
TGTGCCAGCAGCTCGTGGACAGGGCACAATGAGCAGTTCTTC
CASSSWTGHNEQFF
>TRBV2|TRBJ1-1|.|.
TGTGCCAGCAGACCCTCAGGGGCCAGGAACACTGAAGCTTTCTTT
CASRPSGARNTEAFF
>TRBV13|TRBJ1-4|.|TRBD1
TGTGCCAGCAGCTTCTCAGGGGGCGTTTTTCCATCTAATGAAAAACTGTTTTTT
CASSFSGGVFPSNEKLFF
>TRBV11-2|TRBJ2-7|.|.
TGTGCCAGCAGCCCCAGGCTGTCCCCGAGCTCCTACGAGCAGTACTTC
CASSPRLSPSSYEQYF
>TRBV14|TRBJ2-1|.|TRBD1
TGTGCCAGCAGCCCCCCCGGCAGGGGGCTAGACAATGAGCAGTTCTTC
CASSPPGRGLDNEQFF
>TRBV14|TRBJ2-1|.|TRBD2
TGTGCCAGCAGCCGGCGAATAGCGGGAGTAGGGGGAGATGAGCAGTTCTTC
CASSRRIAGVGGDEQFF
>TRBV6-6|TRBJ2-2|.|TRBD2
TGTGCCAGCAGTCCAGCCGGACTAGCGGGGGTAACGAACACCGGGGAGCTGTTTTTT
CASSPAGLAGVTNTGELFF
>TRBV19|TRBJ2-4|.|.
TGTGCCAGTAGTTCACAGGGTCCGGGCAACATTCAGTACTTC
CASSSQGPGNIQYF
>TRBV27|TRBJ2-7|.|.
TGTGCCAGCATCCGCCCACTGGGGAGCTCCTACGAGCAGTACTTC
CASIRPLGSSYEQYF
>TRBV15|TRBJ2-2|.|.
TGTGCCACCAGCAGAGGAACGGGGGAGTATGGGGAGCTGTTTTTT
CATSRGTGEYGELFF
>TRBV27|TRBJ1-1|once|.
TGTGCCAGCAGTCCGGGGGTAGGTGTAGCTTTCTTT
CASSPGVGVAFF
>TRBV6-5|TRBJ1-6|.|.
TGTGCCAGCAAATTCCGGGGGGCGCAGAATTCACCCCTCCACTTT
CASKFRGAQNSPLHF
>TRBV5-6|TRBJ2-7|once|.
TGTGCCAGCAGCTTCACTGAGGGGGACGAGCAGTACTTC
CASSFTEGDEQYF
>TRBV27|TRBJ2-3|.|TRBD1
TGTGCCAGCAGTTTGGGGACAGGGGTCGGGGATACGCAGTATTTT
CASSLGTGVGDTQYF
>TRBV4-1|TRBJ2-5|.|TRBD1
TGCGCCAGCAGCCAAGGACTCCGCGACAGGGCGCAAGAGACCCAGTACTTC
CASSQGLRDRAQETQYF
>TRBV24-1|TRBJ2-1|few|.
TGTGCCACCAGTGATTTTGGTCGAGGGAGCCAGTTCTTC
CATSDFGRGSQFF
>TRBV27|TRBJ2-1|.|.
TGTGCCAGCAGTTTATCGGTACCCGAGGTCAATGAGCAGTTCTTC
CASSLSVPEVNEQFF
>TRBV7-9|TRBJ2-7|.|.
TGTGCCATCCCGGCCGGGACTGCCGGACCCGAGCAGTACTTC
CAIPAGTAGPEQYF
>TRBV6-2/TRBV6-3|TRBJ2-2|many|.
TGTGCCAGCAGTTACGACCAGGAATCCGGGGAGCTGTTTTTT
CASSYDQESGELFF
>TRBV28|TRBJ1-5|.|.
TGTGCCAGCAGTCCAGACAGTAATCAGCCCCAGCATTTT
CASSPDSNQPQHF
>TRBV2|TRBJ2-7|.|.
TGTGCCAGCAGTGATGTCAGACACTACGAGCAGTACTTC
CASSDVRHYEQYF
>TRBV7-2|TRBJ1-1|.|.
TGTGCCAGCAGCAAACAGGTACGCTACACTGAAGCTTTCTTT
CASSKQVRYTEAFF
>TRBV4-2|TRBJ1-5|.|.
TGTGCCAGCAGCCAAGAGCCGGGTAGTCTTAGCAATCAGCCCCAGCATTTT
CASSQEPGSLSNQPQHF